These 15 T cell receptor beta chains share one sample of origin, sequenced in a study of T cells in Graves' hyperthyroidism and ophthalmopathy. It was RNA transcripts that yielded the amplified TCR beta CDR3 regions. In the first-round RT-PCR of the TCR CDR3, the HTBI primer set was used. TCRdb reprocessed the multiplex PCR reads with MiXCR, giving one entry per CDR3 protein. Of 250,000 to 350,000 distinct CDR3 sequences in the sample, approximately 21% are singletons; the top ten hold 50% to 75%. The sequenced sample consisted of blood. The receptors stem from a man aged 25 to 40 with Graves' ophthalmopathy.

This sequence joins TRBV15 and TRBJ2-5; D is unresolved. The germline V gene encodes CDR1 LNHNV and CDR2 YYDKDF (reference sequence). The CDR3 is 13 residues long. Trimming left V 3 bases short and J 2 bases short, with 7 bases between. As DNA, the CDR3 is TGTGCCACCAGCAGCCTCGAGCAAGAGACCCAGTACTTC. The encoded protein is CATSSLEQETQYF. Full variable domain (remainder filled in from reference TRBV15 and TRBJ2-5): DAMVIQNPRYQVTQFGKPVTLSCSQTLNHNVMYWYQQKSSQAPKLLFHYYDKDFNNEADTPDNFQSRRPNTSFCFLDIRSPGLGDTAMYLCATSSLEQETQYFGPGTRLLVL.

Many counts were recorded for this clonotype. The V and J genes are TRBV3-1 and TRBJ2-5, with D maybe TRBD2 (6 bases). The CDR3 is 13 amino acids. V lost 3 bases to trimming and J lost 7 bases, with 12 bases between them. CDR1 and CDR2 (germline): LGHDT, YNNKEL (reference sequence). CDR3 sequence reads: CASSHGTGGTQYF. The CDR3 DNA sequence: TGTGCCAGCAGCCATGGGACCGGGGGGACCCAGTACTTC.

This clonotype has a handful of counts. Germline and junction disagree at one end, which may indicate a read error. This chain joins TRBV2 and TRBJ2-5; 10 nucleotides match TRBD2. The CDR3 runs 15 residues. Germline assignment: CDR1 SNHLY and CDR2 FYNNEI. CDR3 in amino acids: CASNELAGTQETQYF. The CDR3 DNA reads TGTGCCAGCAATGAACTAGCGGGGACCCAAGAGACCCAGTACTTC.

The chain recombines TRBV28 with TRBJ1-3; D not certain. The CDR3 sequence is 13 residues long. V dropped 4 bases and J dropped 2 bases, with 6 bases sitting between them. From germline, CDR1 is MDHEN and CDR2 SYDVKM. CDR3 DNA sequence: TGTGCCAGCAGTTCTGGGGCTGGAAACACCATATATTTT. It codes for CASSSGAGNTIYF.

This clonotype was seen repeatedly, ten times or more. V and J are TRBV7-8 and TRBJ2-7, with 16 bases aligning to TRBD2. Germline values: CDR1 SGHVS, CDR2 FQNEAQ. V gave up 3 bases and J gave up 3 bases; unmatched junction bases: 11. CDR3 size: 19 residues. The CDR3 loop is CASSLTGTSGRAGYYEQYF. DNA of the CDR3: TGTGCCAGCAGCTTGACCGGGACTAGCGGGAGGGCCGGGTACTACGAGCAGTACTTC.

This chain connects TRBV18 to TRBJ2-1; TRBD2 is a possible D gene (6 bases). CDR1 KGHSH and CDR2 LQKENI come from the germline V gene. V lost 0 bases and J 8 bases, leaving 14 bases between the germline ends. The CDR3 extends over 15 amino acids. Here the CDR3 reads CASSPPSTPGDEQFF. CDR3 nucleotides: TGTGCCAGCTCACCACCCTCGACACCGGGGGATGAGCAGTTCTTC.

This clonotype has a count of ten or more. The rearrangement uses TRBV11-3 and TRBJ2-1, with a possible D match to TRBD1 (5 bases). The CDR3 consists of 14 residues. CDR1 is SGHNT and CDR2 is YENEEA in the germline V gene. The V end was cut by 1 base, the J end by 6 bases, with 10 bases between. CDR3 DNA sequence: TGTGCCAGCAGCTTAGTCCAGGGAAGCAATGAGCAGTTCTTC. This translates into CASSLVQGSNEQFF.

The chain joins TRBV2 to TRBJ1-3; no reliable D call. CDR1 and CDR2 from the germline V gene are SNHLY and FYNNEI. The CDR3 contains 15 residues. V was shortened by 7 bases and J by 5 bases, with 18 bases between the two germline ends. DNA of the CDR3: TGTGCCAGCATTTATCTCGTCGAAGGGAGAAACACCATATATTTT. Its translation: CASIYLVEGRNTIYF.

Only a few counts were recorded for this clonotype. CDR3 amino acids: CASSLIIGHQPQHF. The CDR3 DNA is TGTGCCAGCAGTTTAATAATAGGTCATCAGCCCCAGCATTTT. The gene calls are TRBV27 and TRBJ1-5; D not certain. Between the trimmed V and J ends, which lost 2 bases and 5 bases, there was a span of 10 bases. Germline CDR1 MNHEY, CDR2 SMNVEV (reference sequence). The CDR3 loop spans 14 amino acids.

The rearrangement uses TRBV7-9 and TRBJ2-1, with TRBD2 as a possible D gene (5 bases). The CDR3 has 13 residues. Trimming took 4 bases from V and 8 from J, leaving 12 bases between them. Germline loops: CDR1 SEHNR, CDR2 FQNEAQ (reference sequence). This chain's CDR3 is CASSSPDGDEQFF. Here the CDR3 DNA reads TGTGCCAGCAGCTCCCCCGACGGGGATGAGCAGTTCTTC.

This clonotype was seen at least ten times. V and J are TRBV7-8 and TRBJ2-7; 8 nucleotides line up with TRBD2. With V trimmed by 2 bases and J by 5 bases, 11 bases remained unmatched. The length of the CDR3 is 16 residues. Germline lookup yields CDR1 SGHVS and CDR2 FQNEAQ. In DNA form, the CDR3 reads TGTGCCAGCAGCTTATTTGTCGGGAGGGCCGGCGACGAGCAGTACTTC. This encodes CASSLFVGRAGDEQYF.

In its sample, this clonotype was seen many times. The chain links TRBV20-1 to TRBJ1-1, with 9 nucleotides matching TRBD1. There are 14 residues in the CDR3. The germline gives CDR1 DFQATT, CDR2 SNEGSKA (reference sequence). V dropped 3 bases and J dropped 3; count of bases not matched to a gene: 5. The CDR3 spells CSASDGTGYTEAFF. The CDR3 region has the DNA TGCAGTGCTAGTGACGGGACAGGGTACACTGAAGCTTTCTTT.

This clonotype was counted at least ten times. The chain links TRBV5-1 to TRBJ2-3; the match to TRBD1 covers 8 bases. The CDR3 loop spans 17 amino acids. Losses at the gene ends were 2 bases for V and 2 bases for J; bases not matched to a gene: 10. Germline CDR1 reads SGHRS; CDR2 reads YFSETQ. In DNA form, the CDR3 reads TGCGCCAGCAGCTTCCAGGGTTCAGGGGGCGTCACAGATACGCAGTATTTT. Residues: CASSFQGSGGVTDTQYF.

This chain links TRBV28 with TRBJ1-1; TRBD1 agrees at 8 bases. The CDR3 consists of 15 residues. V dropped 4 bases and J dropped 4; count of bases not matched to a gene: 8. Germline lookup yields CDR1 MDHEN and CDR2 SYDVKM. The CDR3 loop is CASSSRDRGGTEAFF. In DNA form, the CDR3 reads TGTGCCAGCAGTTCGAGAGACAGGGGTGGCACTGAAGCTTTCTTT.

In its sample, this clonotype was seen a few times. In DNA, the CDR3 is TGTGCCAGCAGGGGCGGAGTGCGAAATTCACCCCTCCACTTT. Amino acids: CASRGGVRNSPLHF. J is TRBJ1-6 and V is TRBV6-1, with D unclear. V lost 6 bases and J 7 bases, leaving 13 bases between the germline ends. Looked up from germline, CDR1 is MNHNS and CDR2 is SASEGT. The CDR3 extends over 14 amino acids.